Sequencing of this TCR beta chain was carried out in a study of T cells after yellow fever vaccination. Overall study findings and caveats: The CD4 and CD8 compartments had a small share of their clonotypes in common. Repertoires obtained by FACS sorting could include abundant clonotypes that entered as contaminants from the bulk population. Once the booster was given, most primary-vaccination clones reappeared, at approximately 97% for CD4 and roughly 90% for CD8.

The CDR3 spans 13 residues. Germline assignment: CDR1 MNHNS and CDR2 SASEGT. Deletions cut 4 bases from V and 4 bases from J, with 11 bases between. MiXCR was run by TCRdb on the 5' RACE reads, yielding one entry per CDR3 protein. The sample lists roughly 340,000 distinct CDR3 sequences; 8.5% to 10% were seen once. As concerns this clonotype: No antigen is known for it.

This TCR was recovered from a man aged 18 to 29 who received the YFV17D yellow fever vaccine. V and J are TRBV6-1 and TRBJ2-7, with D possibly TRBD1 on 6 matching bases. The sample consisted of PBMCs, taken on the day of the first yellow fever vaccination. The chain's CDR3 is CASSARTVYEQYV. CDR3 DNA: TGTGCCAGCAGTGCCCGGACAGTTTACGAGCAGTACGTC.